The entry that follows covers one T cell receptor beta chain sequence. Its antigen is unidentified. This sample was included in a study of cytomegalovirus exposure and HLA in healthy donors. Study at large: T cells numbering about 180 million yielded some 100 million unique TCR beta sequences in an earlier analysis.

The PCR ran on 60 Vbeta and 13 Jbeta primers. TCRdb's table, derived via immunoSEQ multiplex PCR, lists solely in-frame clones and lacks some. Here the sample spans roughly 150,000 clones, roughly 80% being singletons. The CDR3 sequence is 14 residues long. Trimming removed 3 bases at V and 4 bases at J, with 12 bases between. CDR1 is SEHNR, CDR2 FQNEAQ, per germline (reference sequence). Whole-study findings and limits: About 90% or about 30% of the time was how often most TCR beta V segments were productive, according to an earlier analysis. Reportedly, diagnosis of cytomegalovirus status by the classifier showed high specificity and sensitivity. Reportedly, fewer N-insertions than the approximately 600-donor mean appeared in an Asian-associated ancestry cluster in a later analysis.

The TCR originated in a male donor in good health and CMV-seronegative. The chain combines TRBV7-9 with TRBJ2-5, with a possible D match to TRBD2 (5 bases). The specimen was PBMCs. The CDR3: CASSFLRGRETQYF. The CDR3 DNA reads as TGTGCCAGCAGCTTTCTCCGAGGGCGAGAGACCCAGTACTTC.